The present T cell receptor beta chain was sequenced within a study of vaccination effects on CD4 cells after COVID-19. Findings and limits, study-wide: Clones that were induced by infection or by vaccine showed marked contraction late after vaccination.

ViraFEST assay sequencing came after antigen-specific CD4+ T cells were expanded with viral peptide pools. Upon completion of about 10 days in culture, CD4+ T cells were isolated. PBMC cultures contained two million cells per well, around 10 IU/ml IL-2 and around 9.9 ug/ml peptides. A word on this clone: Its matching antigen is unknown.

Assay used: immunoSEQ multiplex PCR; TCRdb lists only in-frame clones, some missing. The sample records 50,000 to 65,000 clones, around 75% being singletons. Germline lookup yields CDR1 LNHDA and CDR2 SQIVND (reference sequence). This CDR3 is built from 14 residues. Trimming stripped 3 bases from V and 1 base from J, with 9 bases between. V gene TRBV19 combines with J gene TRBJ1-2; D might be TRBD1 (5 bases). This TCR derives from a human donor who received a COVID-19 vaccine. Material: CD4+ T cells from PBMCs cultured with HCoV-229E spike peptides, obtained before COVID-19 vaccination. The CDR3 loop reads CASSIAGGNYGYTF. The CDR3 nucleotides read TGTGCCAGTAGTATCGCGGGGGGTAACTATGGCTACACCTTC.